The next 30 T cell receptor beta chains were all read from a single sample in a study of T cells in Graves' hyperthyroidism and ophthalmopathy. RNA transcripts served as the template for amplifying TCR beta CDR3 regions. The HTBI primer set drove a first-round RT-PCR of the TCR CDR3. TCRdb processed the multiplex PCR reads anew with MiXCR; each CDR3 protein has one entry. The sample lists 700,000 or so distinct CDR3 sequences; roughly 15% were seen once. The sample comprised blood. The receptor source for this set is a man between 18 and 29 years old with Graves' hyperthyroidism.

This clonotype was picked up a small number of times. CDR3 residues: CASKGRETQYF. Here the CDR3 DNA reads TGTGCCAGCAAAGGCCGGGAGACCCAGTACTTC. V gene TRBV2 combines with J gene TRBJ2-5; D gene unclear. Germline assignment: CDR1 SNHLY and CDR2 FYNNEI. The CDR3 covers 11 residues. Deletions cut 7 bases from V and 5 bases from J, with 8 bases between.

The CDR3 region is CAWTSGRDNTGELFF. The DNA for the CDR3 is TGTGCCTGGACCTCTGGACGGGACAACACCGGGGAGCTGTTTTTT. The rearrangement links TRBV30 to TRBJ2-2; perhaps D is TRBD1 or TRBD2 (5 bases each). The V and J ends lost 4 bases and 2 bases respectively, with 14 bases between them. The CDR3 spans 15 residues. Germline V gene lookup returns CDR1 GTSNPN and CDR2 SVGIG (reference sequence).

The chain has TRBV28 and TRBJ1-2; 9 nucleotides agree with TRBD1. From germline, CDR1 is MDHEN and CDR2 SYDVKM. Trimming cost V 2 bases and J 4 bases; bases outside gene matches: 11. The CDR3 has 17 amino acids. The CDR3: CASSLIPNRGQLYGYTF. The CDR3 DNA reads as TGTGCCAGCAGTTTAATACCCAACAGGGGGCAACTCTATGGCTACACCTTC.

This clonotype came up many times. The chain couples TRBV3-1 to TRBJ2-1; TRBD1 matches at 9 bases. The CDR3 length is 17 residues. CDR1 and CDR2 (germline): LGHDT, YNNKEL (reference sequence). V gave up 1 base and J gave up 2 bases; unmatched junction bases: 6. The CDR3 region is CASSQGFRTGAYNEQFF. In DNA form, the CDR3 reads TGTGCCAGCAGCCAAGGATTCCGGACAGGGGCCTACAATGAGCAGTTCTTC.

The chain joins TRBV13 to TRBJ2-3; TRBD2 might be the D (6 bases). Trimming left V 5 bases short and J 1 base short, with 19 bases between. CDR1 and CDR2 from the germline V gene are PRHDT and FYEKMQ (reference sequence). CDR3 length equals 17 residues. The CDR3 region is CASSNYVPRDRTDTQYF. The CDR3 nucleotides read TGTGCCAGCAGCAATTATGTCCCGCGGGACCGCACAGATACGCAGTATTTT.

The chain has TRBV20-1 and TRBJ1-2; D gene ambiguous. Between the trimmed V and J ends, which lost 5 bases and 8 bases, there was a span of 9 bases. Germline V lookup: CDR1 DFQATT, CDR2 SNEGSKA (reference sequence). The CDR3 is 10 amino acids. CDR3 residues: CSAGRLGYTF. CDR3 DNA sequence: TGCAGTGCTGGACGTCTAGGCTACACCTTC.

The chain recombines TRBV14 with TRBJ2-1, with D perhaps matching TRBD2 (6 bases). This CDR3 region has 16 residues. Germline CDR1 is SGHDN and CDR2 is FVKESK. The ends were cut back, 2 bases at V and 0 bases at J, with 11 bases in the middle. The CDR3 DNA sequence: TGTGCCAGCAGCCAATCGTACGGGAGCTCCTACAATGAGCAGTTCTTC. Its protein product is CASSQSYGSSYNEQFF. Full variable domain (outside the CDR3, taken from reference TRBV14 and TRBJ2-1): EAGVTQFPSHSVIEKGQTVTLRCDPISGHDNLYWYRRVMGKEIKFLLHFVKESKQDESGMPNNRFLAERTGGTYSTLKVQPAELEDSGVYFCASSQSYGSSYNEQFFGPGTRLTVL.

This clonotype was seen ten or more times. J is TRBJ1-4 and V is TRBV3-1, with TRBD1 matching 8 bases. Germline assignment: CDR1 LGHDT and CDR2 YNNKEL (reference sequence). V dropped 7 bases and J dropped 7; count of bases not matched to a gene: 8. This CDR3 spans 14 amino acids. CDR3 coding DNA: TGTGCCAGCACCCCAACAGGGGGAGGTGAAAAACTGTTTTTT. It is translated as CASTPTGGGEKLFF.

The V call is TRBV6-2 or TRBV6-3, the J call TRBJ1-5; no firm D call. The germline V gene has CDR1 MNHEY and CDR2 SVGEGT. The length of the CDR3 is 14 residues. Trimming pared 7 bases from V and 5 bases from J, leaving 15 bases between. CDR3 in amino acids: CASKGFVGYQPQHF. The CDR3 bases are TGTGCCAGCAAAGGTTTCGTCGGCTATCAGCCCCAGCATTTT.

This rearrangement joins TRBV5-1 to TRBJ1-6, with 7 bases fitting TRBD1. The CDR3 is made up of 15 amino acids. V gave up 4 bases and J gave up 5 bases; unmatched junction bases: 6. From germline, CDR1 is SGHRS and CDR2 YFSETQ. The CDR3 is CASSLTGDHNSPLHF. The CDR3 region has the DNA TGCGCCAGCAGCCTTACAGGGGACCATAATTCACCCCTCCACTTT.

The J gene is TRBJ2-2, the V gene TRBV7-2; a weak D match, TRBD2 (5 bases). Trimming shortened V by 5 bases and J by 6 bases, and 25 bases separated the two germline ends. The germline gives CDR1 SGHTA, CDR2 FQGNSA. The CDR3 has 18 amino acids. The CDR3 nucleotides are TGTGCCAGCAGCCTCTCGGGAAGATGGGAGTTTGTTGCCGGGGAGCTGTTTTTT. Its translation: CASSLSGRWEFVAGELFF.

As concerns this clonotype: The DNA is omitted, as the CDR3 cannot be located on it reliably, and the CDR3 follows TCRdb's listing. The gene calls are TRBV12-3 or TRBV12-4 and TRBJ2-5; the table's D call, TRBD2, was not checked against the DNA. The CDR3 extends over 17 residues, inclusive of both ends. CDR3 sequence reads: CASSILGLAGGEETQYF.

The chain couples TRBV5-8 to TRBJ2-1; D remains unclear. The CDR3 has 12 amino acids. V was shortened by 1 base and J by 7 bases, with 6 bases between the two germline ends. Germline loops: CDR1 SGHTS, CDR2 YDEGEE. In DNA form, the CDR3 reads TGTGCCAGCAGCTTGAATCCGAATGAGCAGTTCTTC. Protein: CASSLNPNEQFF.

The chain has TRBV7-9 and TRBJ2-7, with D possibly TRBD1 on 6 matching bases. The CDR3 has 13 residues. Trimming removed 6 bases from V and 6 bases from J, with 15 bases in between. Germline CDR1 and CDR2: SEHNR and FQNEAQ (reference sequence). The CDR3 nucleotides read TGTGCCAGCAGTAAGACAGGTAAAGGCGAGCAGTACTTC. This gives the protein CASSKTGKGEQYF.

This clonotype was recorded at least ten times. The J gene is TRBJ2-1, the V gene TRBV28; 7 nucleotides line up with TRBD2. This CDR3 is 14 amino acids long. Trimming removed 5 bases from V and 2 bases from J; junction bases left unmatched: 3. Per the germline V gene, CDR1 is MDHEN and CDR2 is SYDVKM. This chain's CDR3 is CASSRGDTYNEQFF. The CDR3 nucleotides are TGTGCCAGCAGTCGGGGGGATACCTACAATGAGCAGTTCTTC.

The CDR3 here is CASSPSHRGGEQYF. CDR3 nucleotide sequence: TGTGCCAGCAGCCCTTCCCACAGGGGTGGTGAGCAGTACTTC. The genes are TRBV3-1 and TRBJ2-7; 7 positions agree with TRBD1. This CDR3 spans 14 amino acids. CDR1 and CDR2 from the germline V gene are LGHDT and YNNKEL (reference sequence). Unmatched junction bases numbered 10, after V lost 4 bases and J lost 7 bases.

This clonotype was seen more than once but under ten times. The rearrangement joins TRBV3-1 to TRBJ2-1; D is possibly TRBD1 (5 bases). The germline CDR1 and CDR2 sequences are LGHDT and YNNKEL (reference sequence). V lost 4 bases to trimming and J lost 0 bases, with 7 bases between them. The CDR3 runs to 14 residues. The CDR3 DNA follows: TGTGCCAGCAGCCGACAGCACTCCTACAATGAGCAGTTCTTC. As protein: CASSRQHSYNEQFF.

There are many counts of this clonotype. The chain carries TRBV20-1 and TRBJ2-7; the D call may be TRBD1 or TRBD2 (6 bases each). The V gene lost 6 bases and the J gene lost 6 bases, with 18 bases spanning the gap. Per germline, CDR1 DFQATT and CDR2 SNEGSKA (reference sequence). The CDR3 has 13 residues. DNA of the CDR3: TGCAGTGCCACCCGGGGGCCGTCGGGCGAGCAGTACTTC. Protein product: CSATRGPSGEQYF.

This clonotype was recorded at least ten times. The V gene is TRBV20-1, the J gene TRBJ1-1; D perhaps matches TRBD1 (5 bases). The CDR3 length is 15 residues. The germline V gene has CDR1 DFQATT and CDR2 SNEGSKA (reference sequence). V was pared by 6 bases and J by 3 bases, with 20 bases between. Here the CDR3 DNA reads TGCAGTGCAGTTTATCGGCAGGGATTGGACACTGAAGCTTTCTTT. The encoded protein is CSAVYRQGLDTEAFF.

This clonotype was detected ten times or more. The J gene is TRBJ1-5, the V gene TRBV12-5; 8 nucleotides agree with TRBD1. The CDR3 spans 14 residues. Germline V gene data show CDR1 as LGHNT and CDR2 as FRNRAP. Trimming removed 5 bases from V and 5 bases from J; junction bases left unmatched: 5. The CDR3 DNA follows: TGTGCTAGTGGTCCATACAGGGGGGATCAGCCCCAGCATTTT. This gives the protein CASGPYRGDQPQHF.

This clonotype showed up just a few times. The rearrangement links TRBV24-1 to TRBJ1-4; 7 bases map to TRBD1. Trimming removed 4 bases from V and 5 bases from J; junction bases left unmatched: 6. The CDR3 has 15 residues. Germline V gives CDR1 KGHDR, CDR2 SFDVKD. DNA of the CDR3: TGTGCCACCAGTGACCAGGGACAGCCCAATGAAAAACTGTTTTTT. Amino acids: CATSDQGQPNEKLFF.

This clonotype occurred many times. The J gene is TRBJ2-1, the V gene TRBV11-1, with 7 positions matching TRBD2. V shed 2 bases and J 0 bases; nucleotides not matched to a gene: 4. Germline CDR1 and CDR2: SGHAT and FQDESV (reference sequence). CDR3 length equals 16 residues. The CDR3 region is CASSLLAVSSYNEQFF. DNA for the CDR3: TGTGCCAGCAGCTTACTAGCGGTAAGCTCCTACAATGAGCAGTTCTTC.

The chain uses TRBV29-1 and TRBJ2-5; 10 bases fit TRBD1. The CDR3 length is 15 residues. Germline V CDR1 and CDR2: SQVTM, ANQGSEA. After removal of 0 bases from V and 4 bases from J, the junction contained 5 bases not matched to a gene. CDR3 residues: CSVEDRGQGTETQYF. The CDR3 region has the DNA TGCAGCGTTGAAGATCGGGGACAGGGGACAGAGACCCAGTACTTC. The full variable domain, completed using reference TRBV29-1 and TRBJ2-5, is SAVISQKPSRDICQRGTSLTIQCQVDSQVTMMFWYRQQPGQSLTLIATANQGSEATYESGFVIDKFPISRPNLTFSTLTVSNMSPEDSSIYLCSVEDRGQGTETQYFGPGTRLLVL.

This clonotype was seen at least ten times. The V and J genes are TRBV11-3 and TRBJ2-3, with 12 bases fitting TRBD2. From germline, CDR1 is SGHNT and CDR2 YENEEA. The CDR3 consists of 17 residues. V gave up 5 bases and J gave up 0 bases; unmatched junction bases: 6. CDR3 sequence: CASSGGTSGSSTDTQYF. Here the CDR3 DNA reads TGTGCCAGCAGCGGCGGGACTAGCGGGTCTAGCACAGATACGCAGTATTTT.

The chain joins TRBV28 to TRBJ2-6, with 8 positions matching TRBD2. The CDR3 runs to 16 residues. V dropped 6 bases and J dropped 3; count of bases not matched to a gene: 7. Germline CDR1 MDHEN, CDR2 SYDVKM. In nucleotides, the CDR3 is TGTGCCAGCAGCGGCCCGGGGGGGCGTGGGGCCAACGTCCTGACTTTC. Encoded protein: CASSGPGGRGANVLTF.

This CDR3 reads CASSLEQGDEQFF. For the CDR3, the DNA is TGTGCCAGCAGTTTAGAACAAGGGGACGAGCAGTTCTTC. The chain joins TRBV12-3 or TRBV12-4 to TRBJ2-1, with D perhaps given as TRBD1 or TRBD2 (5 bases each). The CDR3 runs 13 residues. V lost 1 base, J lost 10 bases, and 11 bases lay in between.

There are many counts of this clonotype. The chain is built from TRBV28 and TRBJ2-7; D gene ambiguous. V was cut by 5 bases and J by 5 bases, with 13 bases left in between. Germline CDR1 MDHEN, CDR2 SYDVKM. The CDR3 has 13 residues. The CDR3 DNA is TGTGCCAGCAGTACCATCCAACGGCACGAGCAGTACTTC. It encodes CASSTIQRHEQYF.

Of note for this clonotype: A much larger clone differs by one base, so this may be a read error. The chain uses TRBV11-3 and TRBJ2-1, with 11 bases lining up with TRBD2. CDR1 and CDR2 (germline): SGHNT, YENEEA. V lost 8 bases, J lost 4 bases, and 10 bases stayed unmatched. The CDR3 length is 16 residues. The CDR3 protein is CASGRSGLAAYNEQFF. In nucleotides, the CDR3 is TGTGCCAGCGGCCGCTCGGGACTAGCGGCTTACAATGAGCAGTTCTTC.

The rearrangement uses TRBV9 and TRBJ2-1; 7 positions agree with TRBD2. From germline, CDR1 is SGDLS and CDR2 YYNGEE. V dropped 5 bases and J dropped 3; count of bases not matched to a gene: 8. The CDR3 runs to 15 residues. CDR3 coding DNA: TGTGCCAGCAGTCACCCGGGACTAAACTACAATGAGCAGTTCTTC. Translating it yields CASSHPGLNYNEQFF.

The gene calls are TRBV20-1 and TRBJ2-3, with 9 positions matching TRBD2. The CDR3 spans 14 residues. Trimming at V came to 2 bases and at J to 8 bases, leaving 8 bases not matched to a gene. The germline CDR1 and CDR2 sequences are DFQATT and SNEGSKA (reference sequence). The DNA for the CDR3 is TGCAGTGCTAGACTAGCGGGGCCCGCGAGTACGCAGTATTTT. This encodes CSARLAGPASTQYF.